This paragraph reports one TCR beta chain. Its antigen is as yet unknown. The authors made TCR cDNA by 5'RACE template switching, adding a universal primer site and UMIs. TCRdb itself ran the 5' RACE reads through MiXCR, one entry per CDR3 protein. This table holds 120,000 or so distinct CDR3 sequences, around 15% found once. The germline V and J ends were trimmed by 6 bases and 4 bases, with 10 bases remaining between them. The CDR3 is 13 residues long. CDR1 LGHNT and CDR2 FRNRAP come from the germline V gene. The data were obtained in a study of T cells after yellow fever vaccination. Study overall: SMART-Seq v4 Ultra Low Input handled preparation of low-cell-number fractions. Whole-study findings and limits: Reappearance after the booster was seen for most primary-vaccination clones, at more than 95% CD4 and around 90% CD8.

Sequencing was performed on CD8+ T cells sorted from PBMCs, taken 5 days after the yellow fever booster vaccination. The chain couples TRBV12-5 to TRBJ2-1; D not certain. The source of this sequence is a man in his late teens or twenties who received the YFV17D yellow fever vaccine. This CDR3 is CASGPDTYNEQFF. As DNA, the CDR3 is TGTGCTAGTGGCCCTGACACTTACAATGAGCAGTTCTTC. The full variable domain, in which reference TRBV12-5 and TRBJ2-1 provide the parts outside the CDR3, is DARVTQTPRHKVTEMGQEVTMRCQPILGHNTVFWYRQTMMQGLELLAYFRNRAPLDDSGMPKDRFSAEMPDATLATLKIQPSEPRDSAVYFCASGPDTYNEQFFGPGTRLTVL.